This T cell receptor (beta chain) was found in a study of cytomegalovirus exposure and HLA in healthy donors. PCR amplification relied on 60 Vbeta primers (plus 13 Jbeta primers). Sequenced by immunoSEQ multiplex PCR; TCRdb stores in-frame clones only, minus some. Its clone listing holds over 200,000 clones. Study observations and caveats: Overall, around 150 TCR beta chains were annotated as cytomegalovirus-associated. Roughly even sequencing depth across donors was the assumption behind the presence/absence analyses.

With respect to this clone: Its antigen is currently unknown. At one of its ends the junction is not consistent with the germline gene, which may arise from a read error. In the same sample, other DNA sequences code for this CDR3.

Germline assignment: CDR1 MNHEY and CDR2 SVGAGI. The CDR3 totals 16 residues. The material sequenced was PBMCs. The rearrangement links TRBV6-5 to TRBJ2-2, with TRBD2 matching 9 bases. The TCR was taken from a young woman in good health and CMV-seropositive. The CDR3, as DNA: TGTGCCAGCAGTTTCCTAGCGGGGCTGAACACCGGGGAACTGTTTTTT. Protein: CASSFLAGLNTGELFF.